The rows below give T cell receptor beta chains drawn from one sample of a study of blood T cell repertoires in COVID-19. Only in-frame clones appear in the TCRdb table, and some are missing; sequencing was by immunoSEQ multiplex PCR. Among 340,000 or so clones listed, around 80% were seen once. The sample comprised peripheral blood. Receptors originate from a man in his thirties or forties with active or convalescent COVID-19. Each CDR3 is given without its conserved first and last residue.

J | V | CDR3
TRBJ1-5 | TRBV28 | ASVDRADNQPQH
TRBJ2-2 | TRBV6-4 | ASSDSKTGANTGELF
TRBJ2-2 | TRBV5-4 | ASSLSGTSGSNTGELF
TRBJ2-7 | TRBV9 | ASGRGYEQY
TRBJ1-2 | TRBV29-1 | SVLVTGIGGYT
TRBJ2-6 | TRBV19 | ASQDSGGHSGANVLT
TRBJ2-3 | TRBV9 | ASSGGFTGDADTQY
TRBJ2-5 | TRBV19 | ASSQAGQTQY
TRBJ2-5 | TRBV19 | ASSTGETQY
TRBJ2-3 | TRBV19 | ASSRPGGDTQY
TRBJ2-7 | TRBV6-5 | ASSKGLALEQY
TRBJ1-2 | TRBV5-3 | ARSLARENAADGYT
TRBJ2-3 | TRBV7-8 | ASSFGGREDTQY
TRBJ2-5 | TRBV20-1 | STGTEETQY
TRBJ2-1 | TRBV7-9 | ASSSSLTSGGFEQF
TRBJ2-7 | TRBV11-3 | ASRQGDYEQY
TRBJ2-7 | TRBV18 | ASSPPEAGLIQY
TRBJ2-3 | TRBV6-2/TRBV6-3 | ASNPTWAGVVDTQY
TRBJ1-5 | TRBV28 | ASSFEGKRNQPQH
TRBJ2-7 | TRBV4-3 | ASSQDINRAPYEQY
TRBJ1-2 | TRBV25-1 | ASSVRGGDLSLRGYT
TRBJ2-1 | TRBV9 | ASSVAVNEQF
TRBJ2-5 | TRBV5-1 | ASREIYQETQY
TRBJ2-1 | TRBV5-1 | ASSSDLAGGGIGEQF
TRBJ1-2 | TRBV5-1 | ASSPRQGWDYT
TRBJ2-3 | TRBV11-2 | ASSLEQTTQY
TRBJ1-2 | TRBV7-9 | ASSYLDTYGYT
TRBJ2-7 | TRBV3-1/TRBV3-2 | ASSQVGLSSYEQY
TRBJ2-7 | TRBV2 | ASSDAVLVYEQY